A selection of T cell receptor beta chains follows, all from one sample in a study of T cells in Graves' hyperthyroidism and ophthalmopathy. TCRdb fed the multiplex PCR reads into MiXCR, producing one record per CDR3 protein. This sample has hundreds of thousands of distinct CDR3 sequences, with 15% to 20% found just once. Sequencing was performed on blood. Receptors originate from a middle-aged man with Graves' ophthalmopathy. CDR3s include the opening cysteine and the closing phenylalanine or tryptophan.

j_call,v_call,cdr3_aa
TRBJ2-7,TRBV7-2,CASSPQGSSYKQYF
TRBJ1-1,TRBV12-3/TRBV12-4,CASSPRTGGKFTEAFF
TRBJ1-6,TRBV6-5,CASSLAASSYNSPLHF
TRBJ2-6,TRBV7-3,CASSLQGYGANVLTF
TRBJ1-2,TRBV18,CASSPKGRPPGTYGYTF
TRBJ2-7,TRBV14,CASSPGLNRYEQYF
TRBJ2-1,TRBV20-1,CSALGRGGRGEQFF
TRBJ2-5,TRBV4-1,CASSPGLAMQETQYF
TRBJ2-5,TRBV5-4,CASSLGQGIYQETQYF
TRBJ2-7,TRBV6-2/TRBV6-3,CASSYDRSHPLGEQYF
TRBJ2-5,TRBV7-2,CASSFAGGRETQYF
TRBJ2-3,TRBV7-8,CASSDILSGFSTDTQYF
TRBJ2-3,TRBV19,CASKRDPGSSTDTQYF
TRBJ2-3,TRBV5-1,CASSPGLAGGVDTQYF
TRBJ1-6,TRBV7-3,CASSLHTSGSPLHF
TRBJ2-3,TRBV18,CASSPQDGSTDTQYF
TRBJ1-6,TRBV3-1,CASSQTRNNSPLHF
TRBJ2-2,TRBV9,CASGRGASANTGELFF
TRBJ2-7,TRBV6-2/TRBV6-3,CASSSPTSGRVYEQYF
TRBJ2-7,TRBV28,CASSFSRVVYEQYF
TRBJ1-6,TRBV6-1,CASTEGGSPLHF
TRBJ2-4,TRBV3-1,CASSPGTGSNIQYF
TRBJ2-1,TRBV4-1,CASSQGDDEQFF
TRBJ1-2,TRBV7-9,CASSLRRAEANYGYTF
TRBJ2-7,TRBV20-1,CSARFPGGLREQYF
TRBJ2-7,TRBV20-1,CSASGNSYEQYF
TRBJ1-1,TRBV20-1,CSARTANTEAFF
TRBJ2-1,TRBV19,CASRSNTRGSEQFF
TRBJ1-5,TRBV7-2,CASSLTPGPQPQHF
TRBJ2-7,TRBV5-1,CASRTRYSYEQYF
TRBJ1-2,TRBV28,CASSFAYYGYTF
TRBJ1-1,TRBV20-1,CSARATVDTEAFF
TRBJ2-1,TRBV30,CAWKGRLARLLNNEQFF
TRBJ1-6,TRBV28,CASRSGQGYNSPLHF
TRBJ2-7,TRBV11-2,CASSLVSGASYEQYF
TRBJ1-3,TRBV5-1,CASSTGQASGNTIYF
TRBJ2-1,TRBV5-1,CASSPAGYNEQFF
TRBJ1-2,TRBV6-1,CASRQETGNGYTF
TRBJ2-3,TRBV28,CASSGMSSGSWGTQYF
TRBJ1-1,TRBV7-9,CASSSHVSGTNTEAFF
TRBJ1-6,TRBV12-3/TRBV12-4,CASSFEGGSPLHF
TRBJ1-2,TRBV10-3,CAISSRPPGPYGYTF
TRBJ1-5,TRBV7-8,CASSLAVFNTFSNQPQHF
TRBJ2-7,TRBV2,CASSGRPLAGGVYEQYF
TRBJ2-1,TRBV19,CASSIGPEQFF
TRBJ1-5,TRBV4-2,CASSQGPRDRSASQPQHF
TRBJ1-2,TRBV12-5,CASGSRTYGYTF
TRBJ2-1,TRBV5-1,CASSLVGGGDEQFF
TRBJ2-7,TRBV28,CASSLGQGRGEQYF
TRBJ2-2,TRBV14,CASSLFGGPGELFF
TRBJ2-3,TRBV20-1,CSATNYRGRTDTQYF
TRBJ2-3,TRBV29-1,CSVGDRVPDTQYF
TRBJ2-1,TRBV5-4,CASSSISGRALYNEQFF